A single sample is the source of the 9 T cell receptor beta chains below, sequenced in a study of graft-versus-host responses after intestinal transplantation. What these receptors recognize is not known. The data were produced by immunoSEQ multiplex PCR, yet TCRdb's version contains in-frame clones alone and is incomplete. The sample consists of under 95,000 clones, roughly 90% of them appearing once. The source material was unstimulated CD4+ T cells sorted from spleen or lymph node cells, sampled before transplant. These receptors were collected from a human donor who was the organ donor for an intestinal transplant.

V gene TRBV7-2 combines with J gene TRBJ2-7; no firm D call. Germline V gene sequence: CDR1 SGHTA, CDR2 FQGNSA. The CDR3 is 14 amino acids. The V gene lost 3 bases and the J gene lost 5 bases, with 14 bases spanning the gap. The CDR3: CASSFYGPPHEQYF. CDR3 nucleotides: TGTGCCAGCAGCTTTTATGGCCCTCCTCACGAGCAGTACTTC.

This chain links TRBV5-1 with TRBJ2-1; 8 nucleotides align to TRBD2. The germline V gene encodes CDR1 SGHRS and CDR2 YFSETQ. V was pared by 0 bases and J by 4 bases, with 6 bases of the junction left unmatched. CDR3 length: 16 amino acids. The CDR3 nucleotides read TGCGCCAGCAGCTTGGTGGGAGCGGGAGCTTACAATGAGCAGTTCTTC. Translating gives CASSLVGAGAYNEQFF.

This sequence joins TRBV18 and TRBJ1-2; D is perhaps TRBD1 (5 bases). The CDR3 is 13 residues long. V was trimmed by 3 bases and J by 6 bases, leaving 11 bases between them. Germline V gives CDR1 KGHSH, CDR2 LQKENI. The CDR3 reads CASSPGHVDGYTF. The CDR3 DNA is TGTGCCAGCTCACCCGGACACGTCGATGGCTACACCTTC.

The chain uses TRBV4-1 and TRBJ2-5; 9 nucleotides line up with TRBD1. The junction had 11 bases not matched to a gene; V was cut back by 7 bases and J by 5 bases. The germline gives CDR1 MGHRA, CDR2 YSYEKL. This CDR3 region has 15 residues. The CDR3, as DNA: TGCGCCAGCATCGGCCATACAGGGGGCAGGGAGACCCAGTACTTC. Encoded protein: CASIGHTGGRETQYF.

The chain links TRBV6-1 to TRBJ2-5, with D perhaps matching TRBD1 (6 bases). V shed 5 bases and J shed 3 bases, with 13 bases lying between them. CDR3 length equals 14 residues. Germline lookup yields CDR1 MNHNS and CDR2 SASEGT. CDR3: CASSRRAGEETQYF. CDR3 nucleotide sequence: TGTGCCAGCAGTCGTCGGGCAGGGGAAGAGACCCAGTACTTC.

This chain connects TRBV18 to TRBJ2-7, with 9 bases that match TRBD1. CDR1 and CDR2 (germline): KGHSH, LQKENI. V dropped 3 bases and J dropped 1; count of bases not matched to a gene: 4. This CDR3 spans 15 amino acids. In DNA, the CDR3 is TGTGCCAGCTCACCTCCGGGACAGGGTTCCTACGAGCAGTACTTC. Translating gives CASSPPGQGSYEQYF.

The chain couples TRBV23-1 to TRBJ2-2; D might be TRBD2 (5 bases). TRBV23-1 is an ORF for which the function is uncertain. The CDR3 runs 16 residues. The ends were cut back, 6 bases at V and 1 base at J, with 15 bases in the middle. DNA of the CDR3: TGCGCCAGCAGCCAAAGGGTACGGGGGAACACCGGGGAGCTGTTTTTT. The encoded protein is CASSQRVRGNTGELFF.

CDR3 sequence (DNA): TGTGCCAGCTCATTGCGGGACAATGAAAAACTGTTTTTT. Its protein product is CASSLRDNEKLFF. The chain couples TRBV18 to TRBJ1-4, with D perhaps TRBD1 (5 bases). Between the trimmed V and J ends, which lost 5 bases and 5 bases, there was a span of 9 bases. CDR3 length equals 13 residues. CDR1 is KGHSH, CDR2 LQKENI, per germline.

V usage is TRBV7-9 and J usage is TRBJ1-1, with a possible D match to TRBD1 (5 bases). There are 16 residues in the CDR3. Germline CDR1 reads SEHNR; CDR2 reads FQNEAQ (reference sequence). V gave up 8 bases and J gave up 2 bases, with 21 bases separating them. CDR3 protein: CASSAGEGRGNTEAFF. The CDR3 DNA sequence: TGTGCCAGCTCCGCGGGAGAAGGGAGGGGAAACACTGAAGCTTTCTTT.